This is a list of T cell receptor beta chains from one sample in a study of blood T cell repertoires in COVID-19. The data were produced by immunoSEQ multiplex PCR, yet TCRdb's version contains in-frame clones alone and is incomplete. The sample carries more than 85,000 clones, 84% recorded once. Sequencing was performed on peripheral blood. These receptors came from a human donor in a cohort sampled during active COVID-19. Both conserved end residues are part of each CDR3. The D gene is left open where the match is weak. Only some rows state a clone size, as once, few, many or a class for expanded clones.

j_call d_call v_call clone_size cdr3_nt cdr3_aa
TRBJ1-5 TRBD1 TRBV11-2 once TGTGCCAGCAGCCCAGGGACAGGGGCCTACAATCAGCCCCAGCATTTT CASSPGTGAYNQPQHF
TRBJ2-1 TRBD1 TRBV11-3 - TGTGCCAGCAGCACCCGGGACAGGGAAGGTGAGCAGTTCTTC CASSTRDREGEQFF
TRBJ2-2 - TRBV18 - TGTGCCAGCTCACCGTCCCAGGGGTCCGGGGAGCTGTTTTTT CASSPSQGSGELFF
TRBJ2-1 TRBD1 TRBV29-1 - TGCAGCGTTGTGGGACAGGGAAGGTCTCTTAATGAGCAGTTCTTC CSVVGQGRSLNEQFF
TRBJ1-6 - TRBV4-3 - TGCGCCAGCAGCCAAGATAGGCAGGCCGCCTTCTCCTATAATTCACCCCTCCACTTT CASSQDRQAAFSYNSPLHF
TRBJ2-3 TRBD2 TRBV5-1 - TGCGCCAGCAACCCTAGCGGTAACACAGATACGCAGTATTTT CASNPSGNTDTQYF
TRBJ1-3 TRBD1 TRBV12-3/TRBV12-4 once TGTGCCAGCAGTTTAACGACAGGGACCATATATTTT CASSLTTGTIYF
TRBJ2-7 - TRBV6-5 - TGTGCCAGCAGTTACCTTAGGGGCGTAGGCTACGAGCAGTACTTC CASSYLRGVGYEQYF
TRBJ2-2 - TRBV7-6 - TGTGCCAGCAGCTTAGTTAGGACCGGGGGGAACACCGGGGAGCTGTTTTTT CASSLVRTGGNTGELFF
TRBJ2-1 - TRBV6-2/TRBV6-3 - TGTGCCAGCAGTTACATCCCGGGGACTTCCGGGGGATACAATGAGCAGTTCTTC CASSYIPGTSGGYNEQFF
TRBJ1-2 TRBD1 TRBV7-2 - TGTGCCAGCAGCGGACAGGTATCACTCTATGGCTACACCTTC CASSGQVSLYGYTF
TRBJ2-7 TRBD2 TRBV6-5 once TGTGCCAGCAGTTACTCTGGGGGGGTGTACGAGCAGTACTTC CASSYSGGVYEQYF
TRBJ2-3 - TRBV12-3/TRBV12-4 - TGTGCCAGCAGTTTGTCAGGGGATACGCAGTATTTT CASSLSGDTQYF
TRBJ2-3 TRBD2 TRBV5-8 once TGTGCCAGCAGCTTGTTTCTAGCGGGCACAGATACGCAGTATTTT CASSLFLAGTDTQYF
TRBJ2-2 TRBD1 TRBV7-8 once TGTGCCAGCAGCTCTAGAGGACAGGGGAATGAGGACACCGGGGAGCTGTTTTTT CASSSRGQGNEDTGELFF
TRBJ1-2 TRBD1 TRBV5-6 few TGTGCCAGCAGCGCACGGGACAGGGACTATGGCTACACCTTC CASSARDRDYGYTF
TRBJ1-6 TRBD1 TRBV5-6 - TGTGCCAGCAGCTTCGATGCGGGACAGGGAATGTCGTCCCTCCACTTT CASSFDAGQGMSSLHF
TRBJ2-1 - TRBV6-5 once TGTGCCAGCAGTTCCGACAGCTACAATGAGCAGTTCTTC CASSSDSYNEQFF
TRBJ2-1 - TRBV11-3 - TGTGCCAGCAGCTTACCAGGCCAGGAGCAGTTCTTC CASSLPGQEQFF
TRBJ2-7 TRBD2 TRBV19 - TGTGCCAGTAGGACTAGCGGGACCTACGAGCAGTACTTC CASRTSGTYEQYF
TRBJ2-3 - TRBV10-1 once TGCGCCAGCAGCGGGACTGGGGATACGCAGTATTTT CASSGTGDTQYF
TRBJ2-1 TRBD2 TRBV18 - TGTGCCAGCTCACCAGCCGGACTAGCCTACAATGAGCAGTTCTTC CASSPAGLAYNEQFF
TRBJ2-2 - TRBV5-1 - TGCGCCAGCAGCTTGTACCGGGAGGAGCTGTTTTTT CASSLYREELFF
TRBJ2-7 - TRBV6-6 - TGTGCCAGCAGTTACCGACGGGTTGCCCAGGGTTACGAGCAGTACTTC CASSYRRVAQGYEQYF
TRBJ2-1 - TRBV2 - TGTGCCAGCAGTCTAGCCGAAGGTCTCTACAATGAGCAGTTCTTC CASSLAEGLYNEQFF
TRBJ1-6 TRBD1 TRBV19 - TGTGCCAGTAGGAGGGGGGACAGAGCCCTTAATTCACCCCTCCACTTT CASRRGDRALNSPLHF
TRBJ1-3 - TRBV18 - TGTGCCAGCTCACCACGTCAGAACTCTGGAAACACCATATATTTT CASSPRQNSGNTIYF
TRBJ1-1 - TRBV28 - TGTGCCAGCAGTCCCCTCCTCCAGGCCCTCACTGAAGCTTTCTTT CASSPLLQALTEAFF
TRBJ1-5 TRBD1 TRBV20-1 - TGCAGTGCTAGTACAGGGGTCAATCAGCCCCAGCATTTT CSASTGVNQPQHF
TRBJ1-6 - TRBV9 - TGTGCCAGCAGCGTAGCTCCAGGGAATAATTCACCCCTCCACTTT CASSVAPGNNSPLHF
TRBJ2-7 - TRBV7-9 - TGTGCCAGCAGCTCTCTATCCTACGAGCAGTACTTC CASSSLSYEQYF
TRBJ2-7 TRBD1 TRBV18 - TGTGCCAGCGCGAGACAGGGGAGGTACGAGCAGTACTTC CASARQGRYEQYF
TRBJ2-3 - TRBV7-3 - TGTGCCAGCAGCTTAAGTGGTAGCGGAGTTGATACGCAGTATTTT CASSLSGSGVDTQYF